Detailed here is one TCR beta chain. This sample is drawn from a study of spatial heterogeneity in lung cancer. Study information: Within raw reads, each unique TCR and UMI combination appeared on average more than ten times.

Time point noted: sample taken at primary tumor resection. Without sorting, whole RNA was sequenced from tumor, nontumor lung or frozen PBMC. The germline CDR1 and CDR2 sequences are MGHRA and YSYEKL. V lost 3 bases to trimming and J lost 0 bases, with 12 bases between them. The CDR3 covers 16 residues. A unique molecular identifier was attached to every TCR cDNA molecule. One entry per CDR3 protein, called by TCRdb with MiXCR from the 5' RACE reads. The data hold roughly 36,000 distinct CDR3 sequences, with about 6% observed a single time. The origin of this receptor is a male donor with early-stage non-small cell lung cancer. The source was PBMCs, collected at surgery. This rearrangement joins TRBV4-1 to TRBJ1-5; tentative D call: TRBD1 (5 bases). The CDR3: CASSQNRGYSNQPQHF. The CDR3 coding sequence is TGCGCCAGCAGCCAGAATCGGGGCTATAGCAATCAGCCCCAGCATTTT.